This T cell receptor (beta chain) was retrieved from a study of identical twins. TCRdb fed the 5' RACE reads into MiXCR, producing one record per CDR3 protein. Of 500,000 or so distinct CDR3 sequences in the sample, around 14% were seen once. Whole-study findings and limits: Cord blood's abundant beta clonotypes had fewer insertions, unlike memory repertoires.

On this clonotype itself: Its antigen remains unknown.

The CDR3 has 16 amino acids. V was pared by 0 bases and J by 5 bases, with 9 bases of the junction left unmatched. Looked up from germline, CDR1 is SGHRS and CDR2 is YFSETQ. This sample also appeared in a second study, on yellow fever vaccine responses in identical twins.

Sequenced material: CD4+ T cells sorted from blood. V usage is TRBV5-1 and J usage is TRBJ2-7, with TRBD2 identical over 9 bases. The receptor comes from a woman aged 18-30 years in good health. CDR3 in amino acids: CASSLARREGLDEQYF. In nucleotides, the CDR3 is TGCGCCAGCAGCTTGGCACGGCGGGAGGGCCTCGACGAGCAGTACTTC.